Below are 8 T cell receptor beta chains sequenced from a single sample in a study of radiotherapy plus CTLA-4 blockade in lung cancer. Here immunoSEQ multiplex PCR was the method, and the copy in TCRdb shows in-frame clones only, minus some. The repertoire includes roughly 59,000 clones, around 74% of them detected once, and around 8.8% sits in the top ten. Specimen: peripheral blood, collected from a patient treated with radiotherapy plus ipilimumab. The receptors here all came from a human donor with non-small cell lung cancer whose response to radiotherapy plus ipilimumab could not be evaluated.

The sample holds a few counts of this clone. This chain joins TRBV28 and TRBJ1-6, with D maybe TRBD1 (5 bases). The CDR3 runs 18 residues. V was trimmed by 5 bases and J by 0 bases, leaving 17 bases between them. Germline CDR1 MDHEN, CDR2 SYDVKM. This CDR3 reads CASSPRRGKISYNSPLHF. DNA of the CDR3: TGTGCCAGCAGTCCCAGACGGGGGAAAATCTCCTATAATTCACCCCTCCACTTT.

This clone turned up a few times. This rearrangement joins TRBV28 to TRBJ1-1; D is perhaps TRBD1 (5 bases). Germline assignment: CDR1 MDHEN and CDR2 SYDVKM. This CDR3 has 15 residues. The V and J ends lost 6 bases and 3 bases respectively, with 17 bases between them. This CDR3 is CASRGIGQGYTEAFF. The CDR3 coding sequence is TGTGCCAGCAGGGGCATAGGACAAGGGTACACTGAAGCTTTCTTT.

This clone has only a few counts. The CDR3 is CAWSRGTGDRELFF. The CDR3 nucleotides read TGTGCCTGGAGTCGGGGGACAGGGGATCGGGAGCTGTTTTTT. The genes are TRBV30 and TRBJ2-2; 10 nucleotides line up with TRBD1. J lost 9 bases, V lost 2 bases, and 6 bases had no gene match. Germline CDR1 GTSNPN, CDR2 SVGIG (reference sequence). CDR3 length: 14 residues.

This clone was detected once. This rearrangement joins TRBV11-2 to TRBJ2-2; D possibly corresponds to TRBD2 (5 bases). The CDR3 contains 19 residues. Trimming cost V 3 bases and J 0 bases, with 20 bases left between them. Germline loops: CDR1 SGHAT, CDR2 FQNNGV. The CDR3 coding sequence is TGTGCCAGCAGCTTTAGTAGAGGGCGCAGACCGCCGAACACCGGGGAGCTGTTTTTT. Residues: CASSFSRGRRPPNTGELFF.

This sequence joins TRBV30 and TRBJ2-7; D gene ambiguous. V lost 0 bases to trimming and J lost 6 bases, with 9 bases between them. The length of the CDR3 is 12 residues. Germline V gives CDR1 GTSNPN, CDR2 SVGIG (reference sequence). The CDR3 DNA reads TGTGCCTGGAGTGTCATGACTGGCGAGCAGTACTTC. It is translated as CAWSVMTGEQYF.

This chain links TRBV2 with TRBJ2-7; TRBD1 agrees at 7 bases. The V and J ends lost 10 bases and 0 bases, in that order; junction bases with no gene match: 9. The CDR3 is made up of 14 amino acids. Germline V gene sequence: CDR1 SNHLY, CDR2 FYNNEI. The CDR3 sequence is CATQPRDSSYEQYF. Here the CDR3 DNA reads TGTGCCACCCAACCCCGGGACAGCTCCTACGAGCAGTACTTC.

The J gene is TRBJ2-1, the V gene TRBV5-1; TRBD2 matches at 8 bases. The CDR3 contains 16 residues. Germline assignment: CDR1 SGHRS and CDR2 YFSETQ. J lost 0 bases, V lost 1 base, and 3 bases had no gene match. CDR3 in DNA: TGCGCCAGCAGCTTGACCGGGACTAGCTCCTACAATGAGCAGTTCTTC. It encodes CASSLTGTSSYNEQFF.

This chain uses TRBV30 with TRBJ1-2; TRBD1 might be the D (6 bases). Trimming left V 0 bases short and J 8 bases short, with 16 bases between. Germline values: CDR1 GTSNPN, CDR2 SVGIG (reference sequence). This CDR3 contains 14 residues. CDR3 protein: CAWSVRGDILGYTF. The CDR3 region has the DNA TGTGCCTGGAGTGTACGGGGGGACATTTTGGGCTACACCTTC.